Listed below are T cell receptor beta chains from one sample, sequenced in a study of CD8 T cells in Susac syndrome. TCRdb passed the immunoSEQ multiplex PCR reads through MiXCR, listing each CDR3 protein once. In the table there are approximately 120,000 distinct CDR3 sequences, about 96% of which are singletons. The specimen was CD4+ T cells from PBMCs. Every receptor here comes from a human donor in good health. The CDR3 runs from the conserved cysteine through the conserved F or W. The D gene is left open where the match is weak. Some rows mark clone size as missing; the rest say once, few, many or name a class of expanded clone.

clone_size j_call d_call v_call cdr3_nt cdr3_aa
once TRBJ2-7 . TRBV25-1 TGTGCCAGCAGTCGGCAGGGGACGGTCATGTACTTC CASSRQGTVMYF
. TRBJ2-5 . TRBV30 TGTGCCTGGAGTCCGGGCGGGGAGACCCAGTACTTC CAWSPGGETQYF
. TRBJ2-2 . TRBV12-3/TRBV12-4 TGTGCCAGCAGTTTCAGGGTTAAACTAGGGGAGCTGTTTTTT CASSFRVKLGELFF
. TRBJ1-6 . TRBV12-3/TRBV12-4 TGTGCCAGCAGCACAGTCTCTTGGAACATGGGGATTAATTCACCCCTCCACTTT CASSTVSWNMGINSPLHF
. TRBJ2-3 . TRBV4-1 TGCGCCAGCAGCCTACTCGGACTCCGAGATACGCAGTATTTT CASSLLGLRDTQYF
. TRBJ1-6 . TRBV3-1 TGTGCCAGCAGCCCCCAGTCGGGGAATTCACCCCTCCACTTT CASSPQSGNSPLHF
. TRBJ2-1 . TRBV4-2 TGTGCCAGCAGCCAAAACCAGCAGGGGCAGTTCTTC CASSQNQQGQFF
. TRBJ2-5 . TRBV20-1 TGCAGTGCTAGAGATGATTCCGGGGTGGGGACCCAGTACTTC CSARDDSGVGTQYF
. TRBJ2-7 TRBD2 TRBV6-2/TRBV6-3 TGTGCCAGCAGTTCGCTGACTAGCGGGAGCAACGAGCAGTACTTC CASSSLTSGSNEQYF
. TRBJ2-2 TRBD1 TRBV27 TGTGCCAGCAGTTACGGCCGAGGGGGCGTAAACACCGGGGAGCTGTTTTTT CASSYGRGGVNTGELFF
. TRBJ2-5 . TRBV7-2 TGTGCCAGCAGCCAAATTCAAGAGACCCAGTACTTC CASSQIQETQYF